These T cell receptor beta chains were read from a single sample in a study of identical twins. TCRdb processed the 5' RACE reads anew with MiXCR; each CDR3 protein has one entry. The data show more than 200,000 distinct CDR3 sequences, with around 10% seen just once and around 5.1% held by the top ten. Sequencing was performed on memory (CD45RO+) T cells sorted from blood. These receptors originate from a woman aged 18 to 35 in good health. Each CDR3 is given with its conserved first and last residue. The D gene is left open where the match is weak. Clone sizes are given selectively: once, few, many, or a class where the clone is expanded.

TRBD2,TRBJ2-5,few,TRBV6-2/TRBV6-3,CASSYTYSGEETQYF,TGTGCCAGCAGTTATACCTATAGCGGGGAAGAGACCCAGTACTTC
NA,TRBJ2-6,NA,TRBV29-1,CSVLTGNGANVLTF,TGCAGCGTTCTTACAGGGAACGGGGCCAACGTCCTGACTTTC
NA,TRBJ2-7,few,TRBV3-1,CASSQARSTYF,TGTGCCAGCAGCCAAGCCAGGAGCACGTACTTC
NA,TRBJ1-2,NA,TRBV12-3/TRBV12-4,CASSFYSRGFGYTF,TGTGCCAGCAGTTTTTACTCCCGGGGGTTCGGCTACACCTTC
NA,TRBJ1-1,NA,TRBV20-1,CSASGESDAEAFF,TGCAGTGCTAGTGGGGAGTCGGACGCTGAAGCTTTCTTT
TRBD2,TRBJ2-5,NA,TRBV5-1,CASEGGRAGETQYF,TGCGCCAGCGAAGGCGGGAGGGCCGGCGAGACCCAGTACTTC
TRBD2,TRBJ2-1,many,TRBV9,CASSVEPGGPSDEQFF,TGTGCCAGCAGCGTAGAGCCGGGAGGGCCATCGGATGAGCAGTTCTTC
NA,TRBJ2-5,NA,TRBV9,CASSVTPAGGETQYF,TGTGCCAGCAGCGTAACCCCTGCCGGAGGAGAGACCCAGTACTTC
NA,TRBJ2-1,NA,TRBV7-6,CASSQSGRSYNEQFF,TGTGCCAGCAGCCAGAGCGGCCGCTCCTACAATGAGCAGTTCTTC
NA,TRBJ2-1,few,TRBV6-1,CASSVPYRDEQFF,TGTGCCAGCAGTGTCCCCTACAGGGACGAGCAGTTCTTC
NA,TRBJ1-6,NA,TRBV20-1,CSAGRTTVKPNSPLHF,TGCAGTGCTGGACGAACAACAGTGAAACCTAATTCACCCCTCCACTTT
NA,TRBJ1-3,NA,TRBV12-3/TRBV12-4,CASRRRSVAGNTIYF,TGTGCCAGCAGGCGTAGATCGGTCGCCGGAAACACCATATATTTT
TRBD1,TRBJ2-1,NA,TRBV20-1,CSARDEKGAHEQFF,TGCAGTGCTAGAGATGAGAAGGGGGCCCATGAGCAGTTCTTC
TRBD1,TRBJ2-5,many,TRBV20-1,CSASQTGAETQYF,TGCAGTGCTAGTCAGACAGGGGCAGAGACCCAGTACTTC
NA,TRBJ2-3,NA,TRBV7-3,CASSFYPQYF,TGTGCCAGCAGCTTTTACCCGCAGTATTTT
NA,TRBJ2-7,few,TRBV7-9,CASSLAGTHYEQYF,TGTGCCAGCAGCTTAGCCGGGACCCATTACGAGCAGTACTTC
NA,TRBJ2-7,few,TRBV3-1,CASSRLQGEQYF,TGTGCCAGCAGCCGCCTACAGGGCGAGCAGTACTTC
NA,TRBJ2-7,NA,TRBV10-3,CATRKEYEQYF,TGTGCCACGAGGAAGGAGTACGAGCAGTACTTC